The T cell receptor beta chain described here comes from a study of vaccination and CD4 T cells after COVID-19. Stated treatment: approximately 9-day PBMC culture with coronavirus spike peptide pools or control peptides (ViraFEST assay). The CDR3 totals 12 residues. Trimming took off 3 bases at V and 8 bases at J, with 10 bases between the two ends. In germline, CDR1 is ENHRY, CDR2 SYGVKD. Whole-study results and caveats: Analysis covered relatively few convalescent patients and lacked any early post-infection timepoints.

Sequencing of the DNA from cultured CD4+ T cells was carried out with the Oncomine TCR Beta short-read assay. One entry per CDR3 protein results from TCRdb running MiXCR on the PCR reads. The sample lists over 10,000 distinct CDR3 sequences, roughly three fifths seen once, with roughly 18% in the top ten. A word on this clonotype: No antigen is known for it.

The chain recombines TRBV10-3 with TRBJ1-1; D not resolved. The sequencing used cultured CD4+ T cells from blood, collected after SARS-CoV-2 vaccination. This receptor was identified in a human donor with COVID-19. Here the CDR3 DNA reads TGTGCCATCAGTGAAACGGCAGACGAAGCTTTCTTT. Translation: CAISETADEAFF.